This T cell receptor beta chain was documented in a study of early T cells in non-severe SARS-CoV-2 infection. The CDR3 extends over 14 amino acids. V lost 2 bases and J lost 2, with 10 bases in between. The germline V gene has CDR1 MNHEY and CDR2 SVGAGI. TCRdb passed the 5' RACE reads through MiXCR, listing each CDR3 protein once. The sample gives roughly 51,000 distinct CDR3 sequences, under 7% of which show up once; roughly 2.8% is in the top ten. The source was whole blood, collected at baseline. V usage is TRBV6-5 and J usage is TRBJ2-7, with D tentatively TRBD1 (6 bases). The clonotype originates from an adult who was a healthcare worker with PCR-confirmed SARS-CoV-2 infection or an uninfected control (not recorded which). The CDR3 here is CASSYGQSAYEQYF. The CDR3 DNA is TGTGCCAGCAGTTACGGACAGTCGGCCTACGAGCAGTACTTC.